The 11 T cell receptor beta chains below all came from one sample that was sequenced in a study of STAT5B mutations in CD4+ large granular lymphocyte leukemia. The repertoire was sequenced with immunoSEQ multiplex PCR; TCRdb's copy has only in-frame clones and lacks some. The data show 40,000 to 50,000 clones, roughly 84% seen once. The sequenced sample consisted of CD4+ T cells from blood buffy coats. The source is a human donor in good health.

The CDR3 protein is CASSGTSGSYEQYF. The CDR3 DNA sequence: TGTGCCAGCAGTGGGACTAGCGGCTCCTACGAGCAGTACTTC. V is TRBV2 and J is TRBJ2-7, with 10 nucleotides matching TRBD2. Germline CDR1 reads SNHLY; CDR2 reads FYNNEI. The CDR3 has 14 amino acids. V lost 4 bases and J lost 0; bases outside the gene matches: 0.

The chain carries TRBV4-2 and TRBJ2-1; TRBD2 agrees at 11 bases. Germline loops: CDR1 LGHNA, CDR2 YNFKEQ. The CDR3 has 16 residues. V lost 0 bases and J lost 3; bases outside the gene matches: 1. The CDR3 DNA is TGTGCCAGCAGCCAAGATCTAGCGGGAGGCTACAATGAGCAGTTCTTC. Translated, it gives CASSQDLAGGYNEQFF.

The V call is TRBV2, the J call TRBJ1-1; perhaps TRBD1 as D (5 bases). CDR3 length: 13 residues. Trimming removed 6 bases at V and 10 bases at J, with 18 bases between. Germline V gives CDR1 SNHLY, CDR2 FYNNEI. This CDR3 reads CASSRISGTGAFF. CDR3 DNA sequence: TGTGCCAGCAGCCGAATATCCGGGACCGGAGCTTTCTTT.

J is TRBJ1-2 and V is TRBV5-1; maybe TRBD1 (6 bases). Trimming removed 0 bases at V and 3 bases at J, with 9 bases between. The length of the CDR3 is 14 residues. The germline gives CDR1 SGHRS, CDR2 YFSETQ. The CDR3 region has the DNA TGCGCCAGCAGCTTGGCATGGGGGCACTATGGCTACACCTTC. This encodes CASSLAWGHYGYTF.

This chain links TRBV27 with TRBJ1-2; 9 bases fit TRBD1. The germline V gene has CDR1 MNHEY and CDR2 SMNVEV (reference sequence). The CDR3 runs 16 residues. Trimming cost V 5 bases and J 4 bases; bases outside gene matches: 11. The CDR3 bases are TGTGCCAGCAGTCACTACGTCGGACAGGGGTTCTATGGCTACACCTTC. It specifies CASSHYVGQGFYGYTF.

The chain joins TRBV20-1 to TRBJ1-1, with D possibly matching TRBD1 (5 bases). The length of the CDR3 is 11 residues. V lost 6 bases, J lost 11 bases, and 16 bases lay in between. Germline V gene sequence: CDR1 DFQATT, CDR2 SNEGSKA (reference sequence). DNA of the CDR3: TGCAGTGCCCCCCTTACCGAGGGGGCTTTCTTT. It translates to CSAPLTEGAFF.

The chain uses TRBV4-1 and TRBJ2-1; 9 bases match TRBD2. Germline CDR1 is MGHRA and CDR2 is YSYEKL. The CDR3 loop spans 15 amino acids. V was pared by 4 bases and J by 0 bases, with 1 base of the junction left unmatched. The CDR3 is CASSLTSGSYNEQFF. The DNA for the CDR3 is TGCGCCAGCAGCCTGACTAGCGGCTCCTACAATGAGCAGTTCTTC.

The rearrangement joins TRBV6-5 to TRBJ1-4, with D possibly being TRBD1 (6 bases). Germline assignment: CDR1 MNHEY and CDR2 SVGAGI. V was shortened by 2 bases and J by 8 bases, with 15 bases between the two germline ends. CDR3 length: 15 amino acids. The CDR3, as DNA: TGTGCCAGCAGTTACGTCCGAGGGGGATGGGAAAAACTGTTTTTT. It codes for CASSYVRGGWEKLFF.

Written as DNA, the CDR3 is TGTGCCAGTAGTGCCCGACAGGTCCATAATGAAAAACTGTTTTTT. It specifies CASSARQVHNEKLFF. The chain uses TRBV19 and TRBJ1-4, with a tentative D call TRBD1 (6 bases). CDR3 length: 15 amino acids. Germline V gene lookup returns CDR1 LNHDA and CDR2 SQIVND (reference sequence). V lost 5 bases to trimming and J lost 4 bases, with 14 bases between them. The full variable domain, rest sourced from reference TRBV19 and TRBJ1-4, is DGGITQSPKYLFRKEGQNVTLSCEQNLNHDAMYWYRQDPGQGLRLIYYSQIVNDFQKGDIAEGYSVSREKKESFPLTVTSAQKNPTAFYLCASSARQVHNEKLFFGSGTQLSVL.

The chain links TRBV7-9 to TRBJ2-3, with TRBD2 matching over 13 bases. Germline-derived CDR1 and CDR2 are SEHNR and FQNEAQ (reference sequence). The CDR3 is made up of 17 amino acids. The ends lost 1 base at V and 3 bases at J; junction bases unmatched: 4. The chain's CDR3 is CASSLVRGLAGTDTQYF. CDR3 sequence (DNA): TGTGCCAGCAGCTTAGTTAGGGGACTAGCGGGAACAGATACGCAGTATTTT.

The chain has TRBV7-9 and TRBJ2-5; a possible D gene is TRBD2 (5 bases). With 7 bases removed from V and 1 base from J, the gap between germline ends came to 10 bases. Germline CDR1 and CDR2: SEHNR and FQNEAQ (reference sequence). The CDR3 has 13 amino acids. DNA for the CDR3: TGTGCCAGCATGCCAAGCGGCCAAGAGACCCAGTACTTC. The encoded protein is CASMPSGQETQYF.